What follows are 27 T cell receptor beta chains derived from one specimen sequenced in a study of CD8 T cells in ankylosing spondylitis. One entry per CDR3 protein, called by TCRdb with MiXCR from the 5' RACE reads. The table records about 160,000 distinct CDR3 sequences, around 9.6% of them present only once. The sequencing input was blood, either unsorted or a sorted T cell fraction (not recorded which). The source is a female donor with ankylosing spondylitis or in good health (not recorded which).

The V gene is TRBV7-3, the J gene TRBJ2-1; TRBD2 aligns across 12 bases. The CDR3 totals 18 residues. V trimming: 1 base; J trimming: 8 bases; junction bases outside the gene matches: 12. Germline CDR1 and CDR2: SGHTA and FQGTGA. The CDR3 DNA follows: TGTGCCAGCAGCTTAAACCCGGGACTAGCGGGTACCTCGGATGAGCAGTTCTTC. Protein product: CASSLNPGLAGTSDEQFF.

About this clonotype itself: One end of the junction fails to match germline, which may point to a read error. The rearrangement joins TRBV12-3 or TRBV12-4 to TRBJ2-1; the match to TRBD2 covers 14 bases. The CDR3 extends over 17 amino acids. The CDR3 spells CASTPGTSGGYLNEQFF. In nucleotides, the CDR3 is TGCGCCAGCACCCCGGGGACTAGCGGGGGTTACTTGAATGAGCAGTTCTTC.

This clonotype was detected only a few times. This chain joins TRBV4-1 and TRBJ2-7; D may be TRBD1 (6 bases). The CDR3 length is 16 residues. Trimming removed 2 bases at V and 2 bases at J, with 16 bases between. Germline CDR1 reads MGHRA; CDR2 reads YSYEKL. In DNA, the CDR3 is TGCGCCAGCAGCCAAAGGGACATCCCAAGTGCCTACGAGCAGTACTTC. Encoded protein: CASSQRDIPSAYEQYF.

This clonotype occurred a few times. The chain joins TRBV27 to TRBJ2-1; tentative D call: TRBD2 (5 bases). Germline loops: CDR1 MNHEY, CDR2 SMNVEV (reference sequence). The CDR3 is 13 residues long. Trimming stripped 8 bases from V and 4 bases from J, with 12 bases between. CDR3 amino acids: CASGPGGYNEQFF. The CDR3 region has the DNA TGTGCCAGCGGACCTGGAGGTTACAATGAGCAGTTCTTC.

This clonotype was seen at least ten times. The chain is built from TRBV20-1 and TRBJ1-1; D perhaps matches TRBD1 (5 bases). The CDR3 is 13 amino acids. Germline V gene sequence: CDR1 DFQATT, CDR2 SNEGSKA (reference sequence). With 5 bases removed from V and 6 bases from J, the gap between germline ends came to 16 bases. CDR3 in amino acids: CSAWGSGAAEAFF. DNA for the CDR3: TGCAGTGCTTGGGGATCTGGGGCTGCTGAAGCTTTCTTT.

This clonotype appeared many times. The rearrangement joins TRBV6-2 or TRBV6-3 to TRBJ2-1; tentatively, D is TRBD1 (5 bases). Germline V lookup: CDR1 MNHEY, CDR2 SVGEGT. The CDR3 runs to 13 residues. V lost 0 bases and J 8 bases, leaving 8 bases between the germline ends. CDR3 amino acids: CASSYSQGYEQFF. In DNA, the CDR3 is TGTGCCAGCAGTTACTCCCAGGGCTATGAGCAGTTCTTC.

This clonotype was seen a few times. The CDR3 loop is CASSPDRRKNIQYF. As DNA, the CDR3 is TGTGCCAGCAGCCCGGACAGGAGGAAAAACATTCAGTACTTC. V is TRBV5-5 and J is TRBJ2-4; 7 bases line up with TRBD1. In germline, CDR1 is SGHKS, CDR2 YYEKEE (reference sequence). The CDR3 is made up of 14 amino acids. V lost 4 bases and J lost 4; bases outside the gene matches: 5.

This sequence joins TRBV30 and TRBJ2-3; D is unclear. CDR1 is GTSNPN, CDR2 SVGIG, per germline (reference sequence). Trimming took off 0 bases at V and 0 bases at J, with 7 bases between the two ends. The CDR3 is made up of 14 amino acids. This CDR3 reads CAWSVTTSTDTQYF. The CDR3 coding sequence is TGTGCCTGGAGTGTAACTACCAGCACAGATACGCAGTATTTT.

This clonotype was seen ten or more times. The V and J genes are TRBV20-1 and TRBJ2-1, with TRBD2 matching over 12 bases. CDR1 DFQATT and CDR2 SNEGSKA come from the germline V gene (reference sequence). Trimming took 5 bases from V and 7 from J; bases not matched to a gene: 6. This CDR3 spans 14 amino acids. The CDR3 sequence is CSARGLAGHNEQFF. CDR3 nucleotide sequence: TGCAGTGCTCGTGGACTAGCGGGACATAATGAGCAGTTCTTC.

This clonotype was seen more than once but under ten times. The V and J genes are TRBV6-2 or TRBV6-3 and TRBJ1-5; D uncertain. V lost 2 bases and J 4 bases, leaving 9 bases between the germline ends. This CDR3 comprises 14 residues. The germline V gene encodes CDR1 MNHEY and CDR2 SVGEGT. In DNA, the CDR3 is TGTGCCAGCAGTTACGTCGCATCTAATCAGCCCCAGCATTTT. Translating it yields CASSYVASNQPQHF.

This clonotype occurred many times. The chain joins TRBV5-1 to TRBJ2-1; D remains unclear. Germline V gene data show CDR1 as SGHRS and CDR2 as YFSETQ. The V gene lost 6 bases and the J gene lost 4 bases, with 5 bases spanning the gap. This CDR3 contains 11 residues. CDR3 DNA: TGCGCCAGCATAGGGTACAATGAGCAGTTCTTC. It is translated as CASIGYNEQFF.

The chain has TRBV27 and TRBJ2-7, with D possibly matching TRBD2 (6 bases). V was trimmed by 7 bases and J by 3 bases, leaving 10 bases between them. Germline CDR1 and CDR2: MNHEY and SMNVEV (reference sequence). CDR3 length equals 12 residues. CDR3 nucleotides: TGTGCCAGCACGGGGGAAGGCTACGAGCAGTACTTC. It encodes CASTGEGYEQYF.

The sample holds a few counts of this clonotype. In nucleotides, the CDR3 is TGCAGTGCCCGGGGGGAAAGCGGGGTTCAGGCCTCCTACAATGAGCAGTTCTTC. As protein: CSARGESGVQASYNEQFF. The V and J genes are TRBV20-1 and TRBJ2-1; 7 nucleotides match TRBD2. In germline, CDR1 is DFQATT, CDR2 SNEGSKA (reference sequence). J gave up 0 bases and V 6 bases, and 17 bases lay outside the gene matches. The CDR3 runs 18 residues.

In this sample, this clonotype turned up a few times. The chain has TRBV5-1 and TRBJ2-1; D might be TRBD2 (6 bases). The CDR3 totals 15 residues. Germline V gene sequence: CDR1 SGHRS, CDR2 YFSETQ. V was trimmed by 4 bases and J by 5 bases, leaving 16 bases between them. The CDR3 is CASSPSSGPDNEQFF. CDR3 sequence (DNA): TGCGCCAGCAGCCCCTCCAGCGGGCCCGACAATGAGCAGTTCTTC.

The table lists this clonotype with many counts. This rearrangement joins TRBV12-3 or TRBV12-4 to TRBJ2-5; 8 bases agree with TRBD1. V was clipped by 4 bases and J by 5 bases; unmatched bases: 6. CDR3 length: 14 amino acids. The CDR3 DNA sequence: TGTGCCAGCAGTTCCTCGACAGGGGAGGAGACCCAGTACTTC. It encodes CASSSSTGEETQYF.

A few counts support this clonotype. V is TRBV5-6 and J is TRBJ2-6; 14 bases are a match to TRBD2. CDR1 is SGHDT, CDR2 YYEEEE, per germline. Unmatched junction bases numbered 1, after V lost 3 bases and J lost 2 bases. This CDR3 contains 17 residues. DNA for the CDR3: TGTGCCAGCAGCTGGGGACTAGCGGGAGCTGGGGCCAACGTCCTGACTTTC. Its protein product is CASSWGLAGAGANVLTF.

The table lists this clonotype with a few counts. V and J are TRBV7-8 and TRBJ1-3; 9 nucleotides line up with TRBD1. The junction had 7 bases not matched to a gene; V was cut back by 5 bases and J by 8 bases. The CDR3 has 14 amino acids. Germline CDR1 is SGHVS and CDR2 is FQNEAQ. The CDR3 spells CASSVLQGADTIYF. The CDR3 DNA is TGTGCCAGCAGCGTTTTACAGGGGGCGGACACCATATATTTT. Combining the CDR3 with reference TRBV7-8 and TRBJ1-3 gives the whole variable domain GAGVSQSPRYKVAKRGQDVALRCDPISGHVSLFWYQQALGQGPEFLTYFQNEAQLDKSGLPSDRFFAERPEGSVSTLKIQRTQQEDSAVYLCASSVLQGADTIYFGEGSWLTVV.

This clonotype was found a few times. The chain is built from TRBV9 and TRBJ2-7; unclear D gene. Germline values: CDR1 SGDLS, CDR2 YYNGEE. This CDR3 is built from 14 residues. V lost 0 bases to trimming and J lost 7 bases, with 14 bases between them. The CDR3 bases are TGTGCCAGCAGCGTAGGGATGGGTCCGAAAGAGCAGTACTTC. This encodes CASSVGMGPKEQYF.

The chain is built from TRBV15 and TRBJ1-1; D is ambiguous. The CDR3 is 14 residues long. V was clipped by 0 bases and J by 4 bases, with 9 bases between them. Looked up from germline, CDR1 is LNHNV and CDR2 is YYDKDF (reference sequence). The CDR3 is CATSRDRRTTEAFF. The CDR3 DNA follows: TGTGCCACCAGCAGAGATCGAAGAACCACTGAAGCTTTCTTT.

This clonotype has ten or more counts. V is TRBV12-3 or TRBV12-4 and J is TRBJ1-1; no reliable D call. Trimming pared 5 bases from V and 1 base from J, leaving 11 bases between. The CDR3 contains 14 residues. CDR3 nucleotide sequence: TGTGCCAGCAGTCCCGCGGACCCGAACACTGAAGCTTTCTTT. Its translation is CASSPADPNTEAFF.

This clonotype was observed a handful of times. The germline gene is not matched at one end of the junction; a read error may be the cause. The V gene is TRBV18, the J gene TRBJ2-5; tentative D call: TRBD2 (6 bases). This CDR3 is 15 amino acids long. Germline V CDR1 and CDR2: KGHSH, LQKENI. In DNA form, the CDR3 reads TGTGCCAGCTCACCGGGACTCCGATACCAAGAGACCCAGTACTTT. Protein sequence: CASSPGLRYQETQYF.

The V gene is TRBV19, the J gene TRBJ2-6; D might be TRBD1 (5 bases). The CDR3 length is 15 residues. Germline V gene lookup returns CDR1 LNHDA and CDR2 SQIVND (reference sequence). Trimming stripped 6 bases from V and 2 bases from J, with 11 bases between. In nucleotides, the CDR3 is TGTGCCAGTAGCGACAGCGACACTGGGGCCAACGTCCTGACTTTC. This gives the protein CASSDSDTGANVLTF.

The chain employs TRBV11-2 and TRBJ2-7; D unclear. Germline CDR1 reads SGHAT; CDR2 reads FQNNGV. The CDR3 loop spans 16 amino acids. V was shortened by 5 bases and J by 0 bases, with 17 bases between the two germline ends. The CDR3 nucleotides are TGTGCCAGCAGCGCCTCAGGTGGCGTTATCTCCTACGAGCAGTACTTC. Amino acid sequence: CASSASGGVISYEQYF.

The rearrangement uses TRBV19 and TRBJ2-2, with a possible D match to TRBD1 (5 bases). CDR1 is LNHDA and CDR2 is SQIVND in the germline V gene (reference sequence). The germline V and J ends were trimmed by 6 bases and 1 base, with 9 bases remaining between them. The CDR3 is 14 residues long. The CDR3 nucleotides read TGTGCCAGTAGACGGCAGGGGAACACCGGGGAGCTGTTTTTT. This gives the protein CASRRQGNTGELFF.

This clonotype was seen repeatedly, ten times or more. The DNA of the CDR3 is TGTGCCAGCAGTGCCGCCTTCGAGCAGTTCTTC. This codes for CASSAAFEQFF. This chain uses TRBV6-2 or TRBV6-3 with TRBJ2-1; no clear D. Deletions cut 5 bases from V and 10 bases from J, with 9 bases between. CDR3 length: 11 amino acids. Looked up from germline, CDR1 is MNHEY and CDR2 is SVGEGT.

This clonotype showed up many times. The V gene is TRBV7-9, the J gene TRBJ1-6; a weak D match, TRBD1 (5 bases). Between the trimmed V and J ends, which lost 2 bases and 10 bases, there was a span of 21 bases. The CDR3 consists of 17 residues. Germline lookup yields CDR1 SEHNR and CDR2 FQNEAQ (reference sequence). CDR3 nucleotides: TGTGCCAGCAGCTTATCTAGTATCGGTGGGAGGGACTCACCCCTCCACTTT. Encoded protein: CASSLSSIGGRDSPLHF.

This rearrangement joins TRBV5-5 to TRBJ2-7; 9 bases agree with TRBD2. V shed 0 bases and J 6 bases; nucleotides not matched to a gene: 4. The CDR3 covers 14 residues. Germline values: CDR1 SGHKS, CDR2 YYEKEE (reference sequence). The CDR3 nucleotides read TGTGCCAGCAGCTTGGGAGTACTAGCGGGCGAGCAGTACTTC. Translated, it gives CASSLGVLAGEQYF.